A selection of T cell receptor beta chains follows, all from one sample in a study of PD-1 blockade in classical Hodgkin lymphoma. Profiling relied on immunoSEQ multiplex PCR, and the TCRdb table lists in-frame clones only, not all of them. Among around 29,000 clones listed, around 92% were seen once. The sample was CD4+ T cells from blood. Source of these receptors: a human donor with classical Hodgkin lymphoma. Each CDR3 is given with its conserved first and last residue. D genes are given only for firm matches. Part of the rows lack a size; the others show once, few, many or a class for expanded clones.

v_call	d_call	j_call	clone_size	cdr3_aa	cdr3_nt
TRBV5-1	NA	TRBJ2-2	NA	CASSLGPGGPANTGELFF	TGCGCCAGCAGCTTGGGGCCGGGGGGCCCTGCGAACACCGGGGAGCTGTTTTTT
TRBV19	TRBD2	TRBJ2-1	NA	CASRDSGSRDNEQFF	TGTGCCAGTAGGGATAGCGGGAGTAGGGACAATGAGCAGTTCTTC
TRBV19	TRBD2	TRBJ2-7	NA	CASSIGAGASYEQYF	TGTGCCAGTAGTATAGGGGCGGGAGCATCCTACGAGCAGTACTTC
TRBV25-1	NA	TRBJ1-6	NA	CASSGRREGSPLHF	TGTGCCAGCAGTGGTAGGAGGGAAGGTTCACCCCTCCACTTT
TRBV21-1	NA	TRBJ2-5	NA	CASSNDASKTQYF	TGTGCCAGCAGCAATGATGCGTCGAAGACCCAGTACTTC
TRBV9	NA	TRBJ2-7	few	CASSVDGIARGEQYF	TGTGCCAGCAGCGTAGACGGGATCGCACGGGGTGAGCAGTACTTC
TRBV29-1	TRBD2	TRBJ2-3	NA	CSVVGSSGSLDTQYF	TGCAGCGTTGTTGGATCTAGCGGGAGCTTAGATACGCAGTATTTT
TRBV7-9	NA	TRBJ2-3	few	CASSPGASGTDTQYF	TGTGCCAGCAGCCCCGGGGCTAGCGGCACAGATACGCAGTATTTT
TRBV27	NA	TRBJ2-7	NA	CASRLAGRSYEQYF	TGTGCCAGCCGTTTGGCAGGGCGATCCTACGAGCAGTACTTC
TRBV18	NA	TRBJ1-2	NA	CASSPPSGYGYTF	TGTGCCAGCTCACCACCCTCGGGCTATGGCTACACCTTC
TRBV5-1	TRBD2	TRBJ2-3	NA	CASSLLAGEADTQYF	TGCGCCAGCAGCTTACTAGCGGGAGAGGCAGATACGCAGTATTTT
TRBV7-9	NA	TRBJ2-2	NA	CASSLGGYTGELFF	TGTGCCAGCAGCTTAGGCGGGTACACCGGGGAGCTGTTTTTT
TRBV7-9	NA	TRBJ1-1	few	CASSRRPEAFF	TGTGCCAGCAGCCGCCGCCCTGAAGCTTTCTTT
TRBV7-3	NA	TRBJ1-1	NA	CASSLGGGAGTEAFF	TGTGCCAGCAGCTTAGGCGGGGGTGCGGGCACTGAAGCTTTCTTT
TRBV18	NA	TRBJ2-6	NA	CASSPTGRAGANVLTF	TGTGCCAGCTCTCCGACAGGTAGGGCCGGAGCCAACGTCCTGACTTTC
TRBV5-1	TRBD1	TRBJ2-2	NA	CASSWTGAGNTGELFF	TGCGCCAGCAGCTGGACAGGGGCCGGGAACACCGGGGAGCTGTTTTTT
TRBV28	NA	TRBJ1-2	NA	CASEWSYGYTF	TGTGCCAGCGAGTGGAGCTATGGCTACACCTTC
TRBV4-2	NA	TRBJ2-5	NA	CASSQAGSDVETQYF	TGTGCCAGCAGCCAAGCTGGAAGCGATGTGGAGACCCAGTACTTC
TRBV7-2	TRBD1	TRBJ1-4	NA	CASSRNQGAQEKLFF	TGTGCCAGCAGCCGGAACCAGGGGGCGCAGGAAAAACTGTTTTTT
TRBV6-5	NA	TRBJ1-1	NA	CASSWGRQNTEAFF	TGTGCCAGCAGTTGGGGACGGCAGAACACTGAAGCTTTCTTT
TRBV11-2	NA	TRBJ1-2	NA	CASSLALDPTGDYGYTF	TGTGCCAGCAGCTTAGCCCTCGACCCAACGGGTGACTATGGCTACACCTTC
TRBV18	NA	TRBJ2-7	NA	CASSLSGSSYEQYF	TGTGCCAGCTCACTTTCAGGGAGCTCCTACGAGCAGTACTTC
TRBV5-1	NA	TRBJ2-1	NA	CASSLVFLVQGGEQFF	TGCGCCAGCAGCTTGGTGTTTTTGGTACAGGGAGGTGAGCAGTTCTTC
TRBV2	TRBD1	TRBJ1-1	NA	CASRGGVYTEAFF	TGTGCCAGCCGAGGGGGCGTCTACACTGAAGCTTTCTTT
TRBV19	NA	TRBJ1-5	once	CASFTPDYSNQPQHF	TGTGCCAGCTTCACTCCGGATTATAGCAATCAGCCCCAGCATTTT
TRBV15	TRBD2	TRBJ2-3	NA	CATSRGTTGDTQYF	TGTGCCACCAGCCGCGGGACTACTGGTGATACGCAGTATTTT
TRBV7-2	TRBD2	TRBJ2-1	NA	CASSLGLAETNEQFF	TGTGCCAGCAGCTTGGGACTAGCGGAGACCAATGAGCAGTTCTTC
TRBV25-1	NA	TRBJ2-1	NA	CASTGGSYNEQFF	TGTGCCAGCACGGGTGGGTCCTACAATGAGCAGTTCTTC
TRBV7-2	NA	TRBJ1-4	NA	CASRETGSTNEKLFF	TGTGCCAGCAGGGAGACGGGTTCAACTAATGAAAAACTGTTTTTT